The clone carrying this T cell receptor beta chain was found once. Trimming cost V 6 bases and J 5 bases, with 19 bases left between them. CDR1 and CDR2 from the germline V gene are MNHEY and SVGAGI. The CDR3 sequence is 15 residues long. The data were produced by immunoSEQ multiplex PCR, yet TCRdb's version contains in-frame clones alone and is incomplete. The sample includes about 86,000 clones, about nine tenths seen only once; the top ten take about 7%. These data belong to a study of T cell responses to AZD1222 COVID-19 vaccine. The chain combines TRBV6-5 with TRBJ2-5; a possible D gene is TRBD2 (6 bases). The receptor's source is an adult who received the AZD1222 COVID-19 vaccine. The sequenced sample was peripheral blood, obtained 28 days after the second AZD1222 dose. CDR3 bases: TGTGCCAGCAGCCGTATCCTTGCGGGGCAGGAGACCCAGTACTTC. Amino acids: CASSRILAGQETQYF.